These T cell receptor beta chains were read from a single sample in a study of cytomegalovirus exposure and HLA in healthy donors. TCRdb's copy holds only in-frame clones and misses some; the assay was immunoSEQ multiplex PCR. Counted here are fewer than 95,000 clones, roughly 63% occurring once; the ten biggest clones make up approximately 6%. The source material was PBMCs. The receptor set was obtained from a woman in her twenties or thirties in good health and CMV-seronegative. Both conserved end residues are part of each CDR3. Each record gives: V gene, clone size, D gene, J gene, CDR3 protein, CDR3 DNA. A D gene is named only where the DNA matches it firmly. Part of the rows lack a size; the others show once, few, many or a class for expanded clones.

V gene: TRBV5-1
clone size: -
D gene: TRBD1
J gene: TRBJ2-7
CDR3 protein: CASSSSGTGGIYEQYF
CDR3 DNA: TGCGCCAGCAGCTCATCCGGGACAGGGGGCATCTACGAGCAGTACTTC

V gene: TRBV5-1
clone size: -
D gene: -
J gene: TRBJ1-6
CDR3 protein: CASSLGSTTANSPLHF
CDR3 DNA: TGCGCCAGCAGCTTGGGCTCGACGACAGCTAATTCACCCCTCCACTTT

V gene: TRBV7-3
clone size: few
D gene: -
J gene: TRBJ1-1
CDR3 protein: CASSPHQGLFAEAFF
CDR3 DNA: TGTGCCAGCAGCCCCCATCAGGGGTTGTTCGCTGAAGCTTTCTTT

V gene: TRBV4-1
clone size: -
D gene: TRBD1
J gene: TRBJ2-1
CDR3 protein: CASRDRGMNEQFF
CDR3 DNA: TGCGCCAGCAGGGACAGGGGAATGAATGAGCAGTTCTTC

V gene: TRBV7-8
clone size: -
D gene: -
J gene: TRBJ1-5
CDR3 protein: CASSLDQGRSNQPQHF
CDR3 DNA: TGTGCCAGCAGCTTAGACCAGGGCCGGAGCAATCAGCCCCAGCATTTT

V gene: TRBV6-4
clone size: -
D gene: -
J gene: TRBJ2-7
CDR3 protein: CASSDGGSGEQYF
CDR3 DNA: TGTGCCAGCAGTGACGGAGGGTCCGGGGAGCAGTACTTC

V gene: TRBV19
clone size: -
D gene: TRBD1
J gene: TRBJ2-2
CDR3 protein: CASRDRNTGELFF
CDR3 DNA: TGTGCCAGCCGGGACAGAAACACCGGGGAGCTGTTTTTT

V gene: TRBV21-1
clone size: -
D gene: -
J gene: TRBJ2-7
CDR3 protein: CASNPRGQGGHEQYF
CDR3 DNA: TGTGCCAGCAACCCCCGCGGTCAGGGGGGCCACGAGCAGTACTTC

V gene: TRBV19
clone size: -
D gene: -
J gene: TRBJ2-2
CDR3 protein: CASSWREATGELFF
CDR3 DNA: TGTGCCAGTAGTTGGCGGGAAGCCACCGGGGAGCTGTTTTTT

V gene: TRBV7-9
clone size: -
D gene: -
J gene: TRBJ2-3
CDR3 protein: CASSLQGIWTDTQYF
CDR3 DNA: TGTGCCAGCAGCTTACAGGGGATCTGGACAGATACGCAGTATTTT

V gene: TRBV10-3
clone size: few
D gene: -
J gene: TRBJ2-2
CDR3 protein: CAIRVGIINGELFF
CDR3 DNA: TGTGCCATCAGAGTCGGGATAATAAACGGGGAGCTGTTTTTT

V gene: TRBV23-1
clone size: -
D gene: -
J gene: TRBJ2-3
CDR3 protein: CASSHKTKTDTQYF
CDR3 DNA: TGCGCCAGCAGTCATAAGACTAAAACAGATACGCAGTATTTT

V gene: TRBV4-1
clone size: few
D gene: -
J gene: TRBJ1-1
CDR3 protein: CASGPPRQLNTEAFF
CDR3 DNA: TGCGCCAGCGGCCCGCCGCGACAACTGAACACTGAAGCTTTCTTT

V gene: TRBV30
clone size: -
D gene: TRBD2
J gene: TRBJ2-7
CDR3 protein: CAWSHGGSGREQYF
CDR3 DNA: TGTGCCTGGAGTCACGGGGGTAGCGGGAGAGAGCAGTACTTC

V gene: TRBV6-5
clone size: -
D gene: -
J gene: TRBJ2-2
CDR3 protein: CASSFTNTGELFF
CDR3 DNA: TGTGCCAGCAGTTTCACTAACACCGGGGAGCTGTTTTTT

V gene: TRBV5-4
clone size: -
D gene: TRBD2
J gene: TRBJ2-5
CDR3 protein: CASSSPGAGEETQYF
CDR3 DNA: TGTGCCAGCAGCTCCCCTGGGGCGGGGGAAGAGACCCAGTACTTC

V gene: TRBV4-3
clone size: few
D gene: TRBD2
J gene: TRBJ2-1
CDR3 protein: CASSQVLAGGHNEQFF
CDR3 DNA: TGCGCCAGCAGCCAAGTGCTAGCGGGAGGACACAATGAGCAGTTCTTC

V gene: TRBV5-1
clone size: -
D gene: -
J gene: TRBJ2-3
CDR3 protein: CASSLSLELRTDTQYF
CDR3 DNA: TGCGCCAGCAGCTTATCCTTGGAGCTCCGCACAGATACGCAGTATTTT

V gene: TRBV6-5
clone size: few
D gene: -
J gene: TRBJ2-7
CDR3 protein: CASSEPGGASYEQYF
CDR3 DNA: TGTGCCAGCAGCGAGCCTGGGGGGGCCTCCTACGAGCAGTACTTC

V gene: TRBV5-6
clone size: -
D gene: -
J gene: TRBJ1-2
CDR3 protein: CASSSHRDGYTF
CDR3 DNA: TGTGCCAGCAGCTCACACAGGGATGGCTACACCTTC

V gene: TRBV30
clone size: -
D gene: TRBD2
J gene: TRBJ2-7
CDR3 protein: CAFSYGGSGREQYF
CDR3 DNA: TGTGCCTTCTCCTACGGGGGGTCTGGTAGAGAGCAGTACTTC

V gene: TRBV29-1
clone size: -
D gene: -
J gene: TRBJ2-7
CDR3 protein: CSVEEPPGEQYF
CDR3 DNA: TGCAGCGTTGAAGAACCACCGGGCGAGCAGTACTTC

V gene: TRBV19
clone size: few
D gene: -
J gene: TRBJ1-1
CDR3 protein: CASSIYLTRTQGMNTEAFF
CDR3 DNA: TGTGCCAGTAGTATATACCTAACCCGCACACAGGGCATGAACACTGAAGCTTTCTTT

V gene: TRBV7-3
clone size: -
D gene: TRBD1
J gene: TRBJ1-2
CDR3 protein: CASSLSGTGTYGYTF
CDR3 DNA: TGTGCCAGCAGCTTAAGCGGGACAGGGACCTATGGCTACACCTTC

V gene: TRBV28
clone size: -
D gene: -
J gene: TRBJ1-1
CDR3 protein: CASSLLVSVNTEAFF
CDR3 DNA: TGTGCCAGCAGTTTATTAGTTAGTGTGAACACTGAAGCTTTCTTT

V gene: TRBV19
clone size: -
D gene: -
J gene: TRBJ1-2
CDR3 protein: CASSIEGNYGYTF
CDR3 DNA: TGTGCCAGTAGTATTGAGGGAAACTATGGCTACACCTTC

V gene: TRBV27
clone size: few
D gene: -
J gene: TRBJ2-7
CDR3 protein: CASSLSISYEQYF
CDR3 DNA: TGTGCCAGCAGTTTATCTATCTCCTACGAGCAGTACTTC

V gene: TRBV7-3
clone size: once
D gene: -
J gene: TRBJ2-1
CDR3 protein: CASSSLQGNEQFF
CDR3 DNA: TGTGCCAGCAGCTCTTTACAGGGCAATGAGCAGTTCTTC

V gene: TRBV28
clone size: few
D gene: -
J gene: TRBJ1-2
CDR3 protein: CASTTGYGGYTF
CDR3 DNA: TGTGCCAGCACGACAGGTTACGGTGGCTACACCTTC

V gene: TRBV15
clone size: -
D gene: -
J gene: TRBJ1-3
CDR3 protein: CATSRGLSGIGNTIYF
CDR3 DNA: TGTGCCACCAGCAGAGGATTGTCCGGGATTGGAAACACCATATATTTT

V gene: TRBV7-9
clone size: few
D gene: TRBD2
J gene: TRBJ2-1
CDR3 protein: CASSLGTSGGSSYNEQFF
CDR3 DNA: TGTGCCAGCAGCTTGGGGACTAGCGGGGGGAGCTCCTACAATGAGCAGTTCTTC

V gene: TRBV12-5
clone size: -
D gene: TRBD2
J gene: TRBJ2-7
CDR3 protein: CASGLDSGGYEQYF
CDR3 DNA: TGTGCTAGTGGTTTGGACTCGGGGGGTTACGAGCAGTACTTC

V gene: TRBV9
clone size: -
D gene: -
J gene: TRBJ1-1
CDR3 protein: CASSPGGQNTEAFF
CDR3 DNA: TGTGCCAGCAGCCCTGGGGGACAGAACACTGAAGCTTTCTTT

V gene: TRBV5-1
clone size: once
D gene: -
J gene: TRBJ2-3
CDR3 protein: CASGIRGSTDTQYF
CDR3 DNA: TGCGCCAGCGGTATACGGGGGTCCACAGATACGCAGTATTTT

V gene: TRBV29-1
clone size: -
D gene: TRBD2
J gene: TRBJ2-1
CDR3 protein: CSVGLAVYNEQFF
CDR3 DNA: TGCAGCGTTGGACTAGCGGTCTACAATGAGCAGTTCTTC

V gene: TRBV30
clone size: -
D gene: -
J gene: TRBJ2-7
CDR3 protein: CAWSGISGYEQYF
CDR3 DNA: TGTGCCTGGAGTGGAATTAGCGGCTACGAGCAGTACTTC

V gene: TRBV6-1
clone size: once
D gene: -
J gene: TRBJ1-3
CDR3 protein: CASSENQVLSGNTIYF
CDR3 DNA: TGTGCCAGCAGTGAAAACCAGGTGCTCTCTGGAAACACCATATATTTT

V gene: TRBV18
clone size: -
D gene: TRBD1
J gene: TRBJ1-5
CDR3 protein: CASSPGQNQPQHF
CDR3 DNA: TGTGCCAGCTCACCGGGACAGAATCAGCCCCAGCATTTT

V gene: TRBV6-6
clone size: -
D gene: TRBD2
J gene: TRBJ2-7
CDR3 protein: CASSYLQAGAGNEQYF
CDR3 DNA: TGTGCCAGCAGTTACCTCCAAGCGGGAGCTGGGAACGAGCAGTACTTC

V gene: TRBV19
clone size: -
D gene: -
J gene: TRBJ1-1
CDR3 protein: CASSADRDTEAFF
CDR3 DNA: TGTGCCAGTAGTGCCGACCGGGACACTGAAGCTTTCTTT